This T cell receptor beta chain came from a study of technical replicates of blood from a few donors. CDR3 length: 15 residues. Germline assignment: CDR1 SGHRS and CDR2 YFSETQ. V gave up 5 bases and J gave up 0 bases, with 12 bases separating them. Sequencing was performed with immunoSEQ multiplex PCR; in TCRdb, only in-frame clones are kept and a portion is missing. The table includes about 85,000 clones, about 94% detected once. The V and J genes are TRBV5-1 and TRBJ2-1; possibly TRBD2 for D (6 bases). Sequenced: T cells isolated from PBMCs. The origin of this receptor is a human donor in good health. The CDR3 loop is CASRLGGGSYNEQFF. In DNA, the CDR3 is TGCGCCAGCAGACTCGGGGGTGGCTCCTACAATGAGCAGTTCTTC.